This T cell receptor (beta chain) was found in a study of siplizumab effects on memory and regulatory T cells. General study findings and limits: Suppressive activity of Tregs proliferating in siplizumab cultures remained unconfirmed.

TCRdb's table, derived via immunoSEQ multiplex PCR, lists solely in-frame clones and lacks some. The sample carries roughly 100,000 clones, roughly 92% recorded once. With regard to this clone: Antigen specificity is unknown.

This CDR3 has 15 residues. Germline values: CDR1 ENHRY, CDR2 SYGVKD. With 0 bases clipped from V and 4 bases from J, the junction kept 5 bases outside the gene matches. Sequencing used Tregs sorted from blood. This sequence joins TRBV10-3 and TRBJ2-5; 7 bases match TRBD2. The sequence came from a human donor in good health. The chain's CDR3 is CAISESWTRLETQYF. The CDR3 nucleotides are TGTGCCATCAGTGAGTCCTGGACTAGATTAGAGACCCAGTACTTC.